What follows describes a single T cell receptor (beta chain). Antigen unknown. Germline V gives CDR1 MGHRA, CDR2 YSYEKL. The CDR3 loop spans 15 amino acids. The V gene lost 6 bases and the J gene lost 0 bases, with 14 bases spanning the gap. This sample is part of a study of shared clonotypes between healthy human individuals. Whole-study context: Ranging from 18 to 49 in age, donors were two women and three men. Study outcomes and limitations: Roughly 5% of naive CD4 clonotypes were shared across several donors. Sorted-subset sequencing was shown by rarefaction to be incomplete despite large depth.

The protocol was immunoSEQ multiplex PCR, while the TCRdb copy is restricted to in-frame clones and leaves out a portion. The sample shows 2 million to 2.5 million clones, approximately 94% of them seen only once. The sequencing sample was made of naive CD4+ T cells sorted from blood. As to subset: CD45RA+ positively selected. The V gene is TRBV4-1, the J gene TRBJ1-1; a weak D match, TRBD1 (6 bases). The receptor's source is a man aged 18 to 29 in good health. This CDR3 reads CASRTPGGLNTEAFF. The DNA for the CDR3 is TGCGCCAGCAGAACTCCCGGGGGCCTGAACACTGAAGCTTTCTTT.